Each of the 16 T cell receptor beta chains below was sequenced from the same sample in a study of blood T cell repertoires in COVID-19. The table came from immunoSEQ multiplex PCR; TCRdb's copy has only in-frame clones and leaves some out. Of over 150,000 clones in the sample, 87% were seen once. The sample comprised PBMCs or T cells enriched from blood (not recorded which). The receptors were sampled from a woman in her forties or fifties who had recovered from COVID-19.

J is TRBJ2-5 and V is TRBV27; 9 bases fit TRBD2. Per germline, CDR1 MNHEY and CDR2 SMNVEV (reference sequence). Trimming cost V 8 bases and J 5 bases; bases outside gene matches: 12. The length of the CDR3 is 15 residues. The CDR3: CASQAGPSGIETQYF. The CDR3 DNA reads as TGTGCCAGCCAAGCAGGGCCTAGCGGGATTGAGACCCAGTACTTC.

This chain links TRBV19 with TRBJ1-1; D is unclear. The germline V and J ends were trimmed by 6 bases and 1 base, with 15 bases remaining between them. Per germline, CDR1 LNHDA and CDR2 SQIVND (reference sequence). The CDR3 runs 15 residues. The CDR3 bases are TGTGCCAGTAGGGCCCGGACTTCCCCGAACACTGAAGCTTTCTTT. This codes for CASRARTSPNTEAFF.

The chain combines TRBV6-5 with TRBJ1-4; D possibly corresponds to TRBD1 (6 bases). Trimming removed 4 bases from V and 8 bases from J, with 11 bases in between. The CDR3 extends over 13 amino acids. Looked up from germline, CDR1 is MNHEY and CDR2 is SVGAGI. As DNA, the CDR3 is TGTGCCAGCAGTTCATCACAGGGAGAAAAACTGTTTTTT. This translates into CASSSSQGEKLFF.

CDR3: CASSQERALGAYSGYTF. For the CDR3, the DNA is TGTGCCAGCAGCCAAGAAAGGGCCCTGGGGGCATACTCTGGCTACACCTTC. The rearrangement links TRBV3-1 (or the pseudogene TRBV3-2) to TRBJ1-2; TRBD1 is a possible D gene (6 bases). Germline values: CDR1 LGHDT, CDR2 YNNKEL (reference sequence). Deletions cut 0 bases from V and 7 bases from J, with 21 bases between. The CDR3 runs to 17 residues.

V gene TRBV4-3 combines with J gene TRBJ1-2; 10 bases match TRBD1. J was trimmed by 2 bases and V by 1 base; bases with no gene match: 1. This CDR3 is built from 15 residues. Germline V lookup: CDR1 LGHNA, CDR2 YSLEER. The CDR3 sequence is CASSQGGQGNYGYTF. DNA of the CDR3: TGCGCCAGCAGCCAAGGGGGACAGGGGAACTATGGCTACACCTTC.

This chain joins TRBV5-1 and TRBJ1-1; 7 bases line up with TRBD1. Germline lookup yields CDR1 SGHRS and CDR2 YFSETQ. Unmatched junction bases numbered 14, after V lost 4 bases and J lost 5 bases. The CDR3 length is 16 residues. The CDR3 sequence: CASSRTGVDLGTEAFF. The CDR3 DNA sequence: TGCGCCAGCAGCCGTACAGGGGTAGATCTGGGGACTGAAGCTTTCTTT. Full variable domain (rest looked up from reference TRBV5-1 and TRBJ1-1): KAGVTQTPRYLIKTRGQQVTLSCSPISGHRSVSWYQQTPGQGLQFLFEYFSETQRNKGNFPGRFSGRQFSNSRSEMNVSTLELGDSALYLCASSRTGVDLGTEAFFGQGTRLTVV.

CDR3: CASSSVVGLASQTYNEQFF. CDR3 DNA sequence: TGTGCCAGCAGCTCGGTCGTCGGACTAGCGAGCCAAACCTACAATGAGCAGTTCTTC. V is TRBV7-2 and J is TRBJ2-1; 9 bases fit TRBD2. The CDR3 runs to 19 residues. Germline V gene data show CDR1 as SGHTA and CDR2 as FQGNSA. The J segment lost 2 bases and the V segment lost 4 bases, leaving 15 bases of the junction unmatched.

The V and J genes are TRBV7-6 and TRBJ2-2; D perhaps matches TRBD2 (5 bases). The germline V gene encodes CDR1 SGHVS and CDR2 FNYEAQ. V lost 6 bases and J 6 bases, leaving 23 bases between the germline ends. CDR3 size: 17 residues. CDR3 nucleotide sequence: TGTGCCAGCAGAACCGGAGGATCGGGGTCTGGGGCCGGGGAGCTGTTTTTT. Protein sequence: CASRTGGSGSGAGELFF. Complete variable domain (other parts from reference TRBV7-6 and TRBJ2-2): GAGVSQSPRYKVTKRGQDVALRCDPISGHVSLYWYRQALGQGPEFLTYFNYEAQQDKSGLPNDRFSAERPEGSISTLTIQRTEQRDSAMYRCASRTGGSGSGAGELFFGEGSRLTVL.

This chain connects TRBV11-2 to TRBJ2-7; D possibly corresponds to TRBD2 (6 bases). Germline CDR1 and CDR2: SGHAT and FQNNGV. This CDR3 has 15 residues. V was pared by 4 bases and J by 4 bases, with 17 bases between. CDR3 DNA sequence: TGTGCCAGCAGCTCGGGGACCGGGAGAACGTACGAGCAGTACTTC. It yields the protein CASSSGTGRTYEQYF.

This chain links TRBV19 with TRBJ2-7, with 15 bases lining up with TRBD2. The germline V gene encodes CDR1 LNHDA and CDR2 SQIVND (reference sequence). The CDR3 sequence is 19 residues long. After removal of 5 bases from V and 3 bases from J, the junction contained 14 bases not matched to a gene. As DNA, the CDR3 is TGTGCCAGTAGTCCAAGACCGGGACTAGCGGGAGGTGGCGGCTACGAGCAGTACTTC. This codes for CASSPRPGLAGGGGYEQYF.

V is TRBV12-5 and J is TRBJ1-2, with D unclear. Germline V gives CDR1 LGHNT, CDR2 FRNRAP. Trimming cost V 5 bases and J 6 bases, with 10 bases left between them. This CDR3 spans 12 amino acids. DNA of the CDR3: TGTGCTAGTGGTCACAGTACAGATGGCTACACCTTC. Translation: CASGHSTDGYTF.

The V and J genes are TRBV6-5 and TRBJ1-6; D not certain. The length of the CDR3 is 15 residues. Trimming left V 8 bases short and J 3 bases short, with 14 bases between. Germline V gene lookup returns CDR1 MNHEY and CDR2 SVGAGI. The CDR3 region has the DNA TGTGCCAGCGGAGGCGGGCAGTTCTATAATTCACCCCTCCACTTT. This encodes CASGGGQFYNSPLHF.

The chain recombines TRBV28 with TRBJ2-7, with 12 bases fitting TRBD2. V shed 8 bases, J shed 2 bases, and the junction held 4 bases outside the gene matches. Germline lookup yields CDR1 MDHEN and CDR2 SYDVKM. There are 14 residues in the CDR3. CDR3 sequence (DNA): TGTGCCAGCCGACTAGCGGGGGCCCCCTACGAGCAGTACTTC. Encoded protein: CASRLAGAPYEQYF.

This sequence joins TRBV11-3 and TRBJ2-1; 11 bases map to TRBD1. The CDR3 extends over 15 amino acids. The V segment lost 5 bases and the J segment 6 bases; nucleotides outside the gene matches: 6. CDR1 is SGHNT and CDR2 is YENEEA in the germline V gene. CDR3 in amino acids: CASSAPGQGVNEQFF. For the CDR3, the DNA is TGTGCCAGCAGCGCACCGGGACAGGGGGTCAATGAGCAGTTCTTC.

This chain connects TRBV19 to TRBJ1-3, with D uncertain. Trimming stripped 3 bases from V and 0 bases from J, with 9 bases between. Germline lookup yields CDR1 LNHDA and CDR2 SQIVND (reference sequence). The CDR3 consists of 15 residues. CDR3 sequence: CASSMLAVSGNTIYF. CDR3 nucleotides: TGTGCCAGTAGTATGCTCGCAGTCTCTGGAAACACCATATATTTT.

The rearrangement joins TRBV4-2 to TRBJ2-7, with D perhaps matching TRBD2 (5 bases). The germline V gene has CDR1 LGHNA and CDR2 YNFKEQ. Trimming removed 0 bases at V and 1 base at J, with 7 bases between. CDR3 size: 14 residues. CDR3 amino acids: CASSQERTSYEQYF. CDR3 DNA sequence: TGTGCCAGCAGCCAAGAGAGGACTTCCTACGAGCAGTACTTC.